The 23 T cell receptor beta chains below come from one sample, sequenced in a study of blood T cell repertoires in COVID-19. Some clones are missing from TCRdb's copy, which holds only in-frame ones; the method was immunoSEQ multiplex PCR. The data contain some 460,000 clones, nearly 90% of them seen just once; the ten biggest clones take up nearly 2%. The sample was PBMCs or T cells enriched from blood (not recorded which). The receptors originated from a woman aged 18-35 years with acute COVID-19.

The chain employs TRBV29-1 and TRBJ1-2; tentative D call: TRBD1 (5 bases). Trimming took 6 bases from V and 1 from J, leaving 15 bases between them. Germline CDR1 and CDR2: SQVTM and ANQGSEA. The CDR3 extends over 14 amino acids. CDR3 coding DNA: TGCAGCGTGGACCCGCTGGACATTAACTATGGCTACACCTTC. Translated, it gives CSVDPLDINYGYTF.

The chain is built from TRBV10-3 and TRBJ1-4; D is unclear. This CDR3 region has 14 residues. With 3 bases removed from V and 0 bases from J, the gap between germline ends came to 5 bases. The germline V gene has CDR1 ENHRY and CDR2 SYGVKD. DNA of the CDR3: TGTGCCATCAGTGACAGGACAACTAATGAAAAACTGTTTTTT. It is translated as CAISDRTTNEKLFF.

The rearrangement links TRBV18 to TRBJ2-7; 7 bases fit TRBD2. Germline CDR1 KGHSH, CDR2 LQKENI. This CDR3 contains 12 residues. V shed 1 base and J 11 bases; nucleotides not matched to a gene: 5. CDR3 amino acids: CASSPRAGEEYF. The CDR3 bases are TGTGCCAGCTCACCACGGGCGGGAGAAGAGTACTTC.

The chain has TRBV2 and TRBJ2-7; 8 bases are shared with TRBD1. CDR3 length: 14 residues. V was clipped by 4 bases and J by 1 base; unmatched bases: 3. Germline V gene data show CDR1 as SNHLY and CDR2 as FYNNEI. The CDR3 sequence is CASSVRTGSYEQYF. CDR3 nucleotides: TGTGCCAGCAGTGTGCGGACAGGGTCCTACGAGCAGTACTTC. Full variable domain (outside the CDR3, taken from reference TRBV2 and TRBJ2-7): EPEVTQTPSHQVTQMGQEVILRCVPISNHLYFYWYRQILGQKVEFLVSFYNNEISEKSEIFDDQFSVERPDGSNFTLKIRSTKLEDSAMYFCASSVRTGSYEQYFGPGTRLTVT.

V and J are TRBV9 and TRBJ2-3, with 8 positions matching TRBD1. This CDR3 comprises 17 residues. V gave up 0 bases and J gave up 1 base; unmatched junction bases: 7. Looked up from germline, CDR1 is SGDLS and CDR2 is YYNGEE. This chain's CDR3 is CASSVEGRGRGTDTQYF. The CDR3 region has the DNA TGTGCCAGCAGCGTAGAGGGCAGGGGGCGCGGCACAGATACGCAGTATTTT.

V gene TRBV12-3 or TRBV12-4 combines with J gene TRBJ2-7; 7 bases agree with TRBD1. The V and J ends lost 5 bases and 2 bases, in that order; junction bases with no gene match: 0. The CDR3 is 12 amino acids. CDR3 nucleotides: TGTGCCAGCAGTGACAGGGCCTACGAGCAGTACTTC. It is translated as CASSDRAYEQYF.

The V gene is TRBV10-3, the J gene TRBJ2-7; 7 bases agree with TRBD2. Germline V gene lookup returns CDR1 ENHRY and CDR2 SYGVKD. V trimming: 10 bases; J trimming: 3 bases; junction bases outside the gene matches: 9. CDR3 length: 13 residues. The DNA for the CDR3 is TGTGCCACCGGGGGGTTGGGAGTCTACGAGCAGTACTTC. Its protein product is CATGGLGVYEQYF.

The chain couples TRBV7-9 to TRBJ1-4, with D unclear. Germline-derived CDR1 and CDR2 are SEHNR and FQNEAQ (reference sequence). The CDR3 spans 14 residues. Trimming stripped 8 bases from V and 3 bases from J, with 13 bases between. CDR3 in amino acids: CASDPGSANEKLFF. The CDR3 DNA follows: TGTGCCAGCGATCCGGGGTCGGCTAATGAAAAACTGTTTTTT.

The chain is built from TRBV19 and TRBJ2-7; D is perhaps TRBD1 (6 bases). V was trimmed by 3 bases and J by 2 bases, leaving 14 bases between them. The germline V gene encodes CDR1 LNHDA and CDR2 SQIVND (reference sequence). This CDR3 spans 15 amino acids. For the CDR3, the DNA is TGTGCCAGTAGTATGTGGACAGCCCAACCCTACGAGCAGTACTTC. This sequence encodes CASSMWTAQPYEQYF.

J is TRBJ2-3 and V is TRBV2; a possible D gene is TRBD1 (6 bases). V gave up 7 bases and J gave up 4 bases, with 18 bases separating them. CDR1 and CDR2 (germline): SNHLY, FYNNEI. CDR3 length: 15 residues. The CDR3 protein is CASTRWAGVADTQYF. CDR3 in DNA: TGTGCCAGCACTCGGTGGGCAGGGGTCGCAGATACGCAGTATTTT. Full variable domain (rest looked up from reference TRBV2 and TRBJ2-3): EPEVTQTPSHQVTQMGQEVILRCVPISNHLYFYWYRQILGQKVEFLVSFYNNEISEKSEIFDDQFSVERPDGSNFTLKIRSTKLEDSAMYFCASTRWAGVADTQYFGPGTRLTVL.

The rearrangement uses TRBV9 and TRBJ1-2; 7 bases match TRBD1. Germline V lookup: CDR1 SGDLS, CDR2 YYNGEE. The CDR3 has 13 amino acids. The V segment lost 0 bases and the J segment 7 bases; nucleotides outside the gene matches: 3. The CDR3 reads CASSVEGGGGYTF. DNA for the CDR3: TGTGCCAGCAGCGTAGAAGGGGGCGGTGGCTACACCTTC.

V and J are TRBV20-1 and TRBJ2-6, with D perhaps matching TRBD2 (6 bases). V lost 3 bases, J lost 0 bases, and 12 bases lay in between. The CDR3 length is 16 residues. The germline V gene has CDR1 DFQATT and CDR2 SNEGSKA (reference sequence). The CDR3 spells CSASAGLSSGANVLTF. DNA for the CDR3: TGCAGTGCTAGTGCAGGACTAAGCTCTGGGGCCAACGTCCTGACTTTC.

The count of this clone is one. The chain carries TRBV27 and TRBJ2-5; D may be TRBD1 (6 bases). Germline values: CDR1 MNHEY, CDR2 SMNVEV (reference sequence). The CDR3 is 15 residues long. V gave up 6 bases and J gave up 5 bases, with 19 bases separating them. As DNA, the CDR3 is TGTGCCAGCAGACCGATGACAGGCCCTCGGGAGACCCAGTACTTC. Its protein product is CASRPMTGPRETQYF.

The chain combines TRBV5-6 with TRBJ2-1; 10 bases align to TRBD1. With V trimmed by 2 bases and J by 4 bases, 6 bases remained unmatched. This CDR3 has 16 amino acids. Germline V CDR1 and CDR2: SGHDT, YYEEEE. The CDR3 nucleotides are TGTGCCAGCAGCTTTTACGGGACAGGGGATTACAATGAGCAGTTCTTC. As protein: CASSFYGTGDYNEQFF.

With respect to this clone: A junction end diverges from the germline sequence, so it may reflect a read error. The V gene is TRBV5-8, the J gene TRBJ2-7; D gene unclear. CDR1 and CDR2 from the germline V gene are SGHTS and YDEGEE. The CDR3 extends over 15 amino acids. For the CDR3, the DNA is TGTGCCAGCAGCTTGGCCCCAGAACGCTCCGACGAGCAGTACTTC. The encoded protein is CASSLAPERSDEQYF.

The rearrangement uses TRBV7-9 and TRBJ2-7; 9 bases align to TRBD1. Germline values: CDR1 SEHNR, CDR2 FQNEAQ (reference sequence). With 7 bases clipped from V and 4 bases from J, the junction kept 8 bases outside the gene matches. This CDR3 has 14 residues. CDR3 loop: CASIPGQGRYEQYF. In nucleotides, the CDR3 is TGTGCCAGCATTCCGGGACAGGGAAGGTACGAGCAGTACTTC.

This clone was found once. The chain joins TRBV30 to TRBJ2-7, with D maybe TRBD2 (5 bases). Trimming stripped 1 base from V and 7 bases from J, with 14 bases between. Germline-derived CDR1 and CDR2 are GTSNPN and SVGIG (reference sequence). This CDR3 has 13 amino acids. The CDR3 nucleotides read TGTGCCTGGAGTGAAAGGACTGCGGCAGAGCAGTACTTC. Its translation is CAWSERTAAEQYF.

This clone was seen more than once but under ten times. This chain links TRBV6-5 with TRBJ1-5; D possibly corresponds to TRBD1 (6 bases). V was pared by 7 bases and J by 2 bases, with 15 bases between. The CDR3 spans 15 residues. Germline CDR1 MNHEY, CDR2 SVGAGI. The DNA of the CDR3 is TGTGCCAGCACCGAGACAGGTTTGGGCAATCAGCCCCAGCATTTT. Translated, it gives CASTETGLGNQPQHF.

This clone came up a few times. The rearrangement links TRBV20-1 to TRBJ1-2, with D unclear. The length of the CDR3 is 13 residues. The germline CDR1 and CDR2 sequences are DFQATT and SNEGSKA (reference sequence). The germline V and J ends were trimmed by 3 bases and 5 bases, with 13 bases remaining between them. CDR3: CSASLPGEYGYTF. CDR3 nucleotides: TGCAGTGCTAGTCTCCCAGGCGAGTATGGCTACACCTTC.

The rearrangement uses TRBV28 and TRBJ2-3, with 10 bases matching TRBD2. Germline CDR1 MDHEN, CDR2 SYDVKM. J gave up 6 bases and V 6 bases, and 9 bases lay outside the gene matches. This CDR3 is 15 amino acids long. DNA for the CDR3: TGTGCCAGCAGACTTAGCGGGAGGAGGGTGGATACGCAGTATTTT. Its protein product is CASRLSGRRVDTQYF.

The CDR3 region is CASSSTGYLGAFF. CDR3 sequence (DNA): TGCGCCAGCAGCTCGACAGGGTATCTCGGAGCTTTCTTT. The rearrangement joins TRBV5-1 to TRBJ1-1; 7 bases fit TRBD1. The CDR3 spans 13 residues. Germline CDR1 SGHRS, CDR2 YFSETQ. V was pared by 3 bases and J by 10 bases, with 9 bases of the junction left unmatched.

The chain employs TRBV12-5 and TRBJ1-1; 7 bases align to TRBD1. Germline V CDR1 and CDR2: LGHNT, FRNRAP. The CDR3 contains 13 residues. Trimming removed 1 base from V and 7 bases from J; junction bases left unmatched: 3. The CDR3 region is CASGLGRDSEAFF. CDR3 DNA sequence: TGTGCTAGTGGTTTGGGAAGGGACAGTGAAGCTTTCTTT.

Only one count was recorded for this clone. The CDR3 loop reads CAWSGREFMNTEAFF. CDR3 DNA: TGTGCCTGGAGTGGTAGAGAATTTATGAACACTGAAGCTTTCTTT. The J gene is TRBJ1-1, the V gene TRBV30; no clear D gene. This CDR3 spans 15 amino acids. The ends were cut back, 1 base at V and 0 bases at J, with 12 bases in the middle. Looked up from germline, CDR1 is GTSNPN and CDR2 is SVGIG (reference sequence).